Listed here is a single TCR beta chain. These data belong to a study of blood T cell repertoires in COVID-19. Across the whole study: COVID-19 samples from acute and convalescent phases originated in the United States, Italy and Spain.

Per the authors' pipeline: Amplification from reference gene primers served as the basis for estimated nucleated cell counts. TCRdb keeps only in-frame clones here, not all; method: immunoSEQ multiplex PCR. The V and J calls and clone size come from that table; D and trimming were worked out from the DNA. Among around 40,000 clones listed, around nine tenths were seen once. Trimming shortened V by 4 bases and J by 4 bases, and 19 bases separated the two germline ends. The CDR3 runs to 15 residues. Per the germline V gene, CDR1 is GTSNPN and CDR2 is SVGIG (reference sequence). The sequence was obtained from a middle-aged man with active COVID-19. The chain has TRBV30 and TRBJ1-1, with D maybe TRBD1 (6 bases). The sample consisted of peripheral blood. The CDR3 here is CAWTRGNNWGTEAFF. The CDR3, as DNA: TGTGCCTGGACGAGGGGGAATAATTGGGGCACTGAAGCTTTCTTT.